Described below is a single T cell receptor beta chain sequence and its context. This sample is part of a study of blood T cell repertoires in COVID-19. For the study at large: Acute and convalescent COVID-19 samples came from the United States, Italy and Spain. In each case, the material was cDNA or gDNA derived from T cells, B-cell-depleted T cells, or PBMCs.

Deletions cut 3 bases from V and 14 bases from J, with 28 bases between. The CDR3 has 16 amino acids. CDR1 and CDR2 (germline): WSHSY, SAAADI. Authors' processing steps: It was from reference gene primer amplification that nucleated cell counts were estimated. Method: immunoSEQ multiplex PCR; TCRdb's copy keeps in-frame clones and lacks some. V and J calls and clone size follow that table, whereas D and trimming were derived from the DNA. The top ten hold roughly 9.2% of the sample, which has about 45,000 clones, around 85% seen once. Sequenced sample: peripheral blood. The chain carries TRBV10-2 and TRBJ1-2; possible D gene TRBD1, 6 bases. The clonotype comes from a human donor in a cohort sampled during active COVID-19. The chain's CDR3 is CASSDVTGDARRGKTF. In DNA form, the CDR3 reads TGCGCCAGCAGTGACGTGACAGGAGACGCACGACGAGGGAAAACCTTC.